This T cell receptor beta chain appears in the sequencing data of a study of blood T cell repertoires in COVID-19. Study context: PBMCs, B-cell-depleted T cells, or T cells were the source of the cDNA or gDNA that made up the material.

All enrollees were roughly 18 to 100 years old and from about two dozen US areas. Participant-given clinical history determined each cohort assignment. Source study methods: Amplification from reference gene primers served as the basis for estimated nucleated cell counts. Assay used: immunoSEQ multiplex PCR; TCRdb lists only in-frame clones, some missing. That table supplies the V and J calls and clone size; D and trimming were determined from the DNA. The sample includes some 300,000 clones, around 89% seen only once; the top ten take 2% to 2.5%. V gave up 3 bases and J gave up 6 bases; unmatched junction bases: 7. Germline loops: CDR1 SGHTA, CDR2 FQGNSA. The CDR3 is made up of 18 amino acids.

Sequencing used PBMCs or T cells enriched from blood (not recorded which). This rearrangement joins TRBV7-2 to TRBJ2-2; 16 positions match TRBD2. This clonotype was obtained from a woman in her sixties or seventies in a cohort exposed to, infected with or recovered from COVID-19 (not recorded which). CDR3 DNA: TGTGCCAGCAGCTTTGGGACTAGCGGGAGGGCCGGGTCCGGGGAGCTGTTTTTT. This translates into CASSFGTSGRAGSGELFF. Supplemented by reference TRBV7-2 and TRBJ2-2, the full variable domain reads GAGVSQSPSNKVTEKGKDVELRCDPISGHTALYWYRQSLGQGLEFLIYFQGNSAPDKSGLPSDRFSAERTGGSVSTLTIQRTQQEDSAVYLCASSFGTSGRAGSGELFFGEGSRLTVL.